This T cell receptor (beta chain) was sequenced during a study of T-cell memory formation after mild COVID-19. Study results and limitations: Cross-reactive memory apparently joined, as some responding clones appeared in pre-infection memory.

MiXCR, run by TCRdb on the 5' RACE reads, gives a single entry per CDR3 protein. The sample comprises some 490,000 distinct CDR3 sequences, roughly 18% of which are singletons, and 12% rests with the top ten. This CDR3 comprises 12 residues. The germline V gene has CDR1 MNHEY and CDR2 SVGAGI. The V segment lost 5 bases and the J segment 9 bases; nucleotides outside the gene matches: 1. This clonotype has more than one count but fewer than ten. Its antigen remains unknown. This TCR was recovered from an adult woman who had mild COVID-19 (a few samples of this study predate the infection). Cell type and time point are not known. The sequencing input was PBMCs or a T cell subset sorted from them (not recorded which). The gene calls are TRBV6-5 and TRBJ2-1, with 10 positions matching TRBD1. The CDR3 bases are TGTGCCAGCAGTCGGGACAGGGGTGAGCAGTTCTTC. Translated: CASSRDRGEQFF.